What follows are 4 T cell receptor beta chains derived from one specimen sequenced in a study of cytomegalovirus exposure and HLA in healthy donors. PCR employed 60 Vbeta and 13 Jbeta primers. Method: immunoSEQ multiplex PCR; TCRdb's copy keeps in-frame clones and lacks some. This table holds roughly 120,000 clones, 73% found once. Sequencing was done on a sample of PBMCs. These receptor sequences come from a man in his sixties in good health and CMV-seropositive.

V usage is TRBV18 and J usage is TRBJ2-3; TRBD2 matches at 8 bases. Unmatched junction bases numbered 11, after V lost 2 bases and J lost 4 bases. The CDR3 extends over 17 amino acids. Per the germline V gene, CDR1 is KGHSH and CDR2 is LQKENI. The CDR3 DNA sequence: TGTGCCAGCTCACCATGGGCCGGGGGGGCCTCCCCAGATACGCAGTATTTT. Amino acids: CASSPWAGGASPDTQYF.

This chain connects TRBV9 to TRBJ1-5, with TRBD1 identical over 7 bases. Germline CDR1 and CDR2: SGDLS and YYNGEE. The J segment lost 6 bases and the V segment lost 0 bases, leaving 3 bases of the junction unmatched. The CDR3 runs 14 residues. CDR3 bases: TGTGCCAGCAGCGTAGGAGGGGGCGGTCAGCCCCAGCATTTT. The encoded protein is CASSVGGGGQPQHF.

The rearrangement uses TRBV16 and TRBJ1-5, with a possible D match to TRBD1 (6 bases). V was shortened by 5 bases and J by 4 bases, with 24 bases between the two germline ends. The CDR3 loop spans 18 amino acids. CDR1 is KGHSY and CDR2 is FQNENV in the germline V gene. The CDR3 region has the DNA TGTGCCAGCAGCACACGAGCGCCCGGACAGATTTTTAATCAGCCCCAGCATTTT. Translation gives CASSTRAPGQIFNQPQHF.

This clone was seen a few times. Here the CDR3 DNA reads TGTGCCACCTCCTACCGGGACAGGAATGAAAAACTGTTTTTT. Translating gives CATSYRDRNEKLFF. The chain couples TRBV6-1 to TRBJ1-4; TRBD1 matches at 8 bases. Trimming at V came to 10 bases and at J to 5 bases, leaving 9 bases not matched to a gene. This CDR3 has 14 residues. Per germline, CDR1 MNHNS and CDR2 SASEGT.